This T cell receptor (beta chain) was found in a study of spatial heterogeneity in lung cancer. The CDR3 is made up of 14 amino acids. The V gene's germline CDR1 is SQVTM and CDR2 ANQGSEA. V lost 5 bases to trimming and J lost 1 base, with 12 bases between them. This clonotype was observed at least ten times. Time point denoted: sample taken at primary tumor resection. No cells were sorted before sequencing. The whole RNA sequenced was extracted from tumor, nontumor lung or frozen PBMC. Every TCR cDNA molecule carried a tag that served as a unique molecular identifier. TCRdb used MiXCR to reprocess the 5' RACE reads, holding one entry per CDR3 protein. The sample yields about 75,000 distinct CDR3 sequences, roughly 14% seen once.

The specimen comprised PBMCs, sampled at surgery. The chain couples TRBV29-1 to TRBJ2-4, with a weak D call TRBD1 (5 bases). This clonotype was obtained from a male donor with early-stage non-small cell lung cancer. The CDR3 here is CSVPQGSAKNIQYF. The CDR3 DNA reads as TGCAGCGTTCCGCAGGGTTCGGCCAAAAACATTCAGTACTTC.